This TCR beta chain originates from a study of T cell changes during pregnancy in multiple sclerosis. V was cut by 3 bases and J by 1 base, with 7 bases left in between. Looked up from germline, CDR1 is SGHRS and CDR2 is YFSETQ. The CDR3 totals 13 residues. Measured with immunoSEQ multiplex PCR; TCRdb has only the in-frame clones, and not every one. The sample has 100,000 or so clones, around nine tenths seen once; the top ten hold under 0.85%. The material was peripheral blood, obtained in the second trimester of pregnancy. This chain links TRBV5-1 with TRBJ2-5, with unresolved D. This TCR was sampled from a female donor in good health, enrolled as a control in a pregnancy study. CDR3 amino acids: CASSWQVQETQYF. The CDR3 nucleotides are TGCGCCAGCAGCTGGCAGGTCCAAGAGACCCAGTACTTC.